This T cell receptor beta chain is drawn from a study of tissue T cells after allogeneic stem cell transplantation. The CDR3 covers 15 residues. Trimming left V 3 bases short and J 7 bases short, with 16 bases between. Germline V gene lookup returns CDR1 SGHDT and CDR2 YYEEEE. The table came from immunoSEQ multiplex PCR; TCRdb's copy has only in-frame clones and leaves some out. There are roughly 6,000 clones in the sample; about 64% occur only once, and roughly an eighth lies in the top ten. The rearrangement joins TRBV5-6 to TRBJ1-4, with D hard to call. This receptor was identified in a woman between 18 and 55 years old with breast cancer. The source was duodenum tissue, collected at autopsy. CDR3 nucleotides: TGTGCCAGCAGCTATGGTGCGCGGCAAGCTGAAAAACTGTTTTTT. It is translated as CASSYGARQAEKLFF.